The following is a T cell receptor (beta chain) sequence with its context. Its antigen is not identified. Per germline, CDR1 SGHAT and CDR2 FQNNGV. The CDR3 is 16 amino acids. With 5 bases clipped from V and 9 bases from J, the junction kept 13 bases outside the gene matches. The protocol was immunoSEQ multiplex PCR, while the TCRdb copy is restricted to in-frame clones and leaves out a portion. The table records roughly 90,000 clones, 85% of them present only once. The entry originates in a study of cytomegalovirus exposure and HLA in healthy donors. Study as a whole: In a later analysis, the 130 or so validation repertoires were reported to have used the same platform as the roughly 670 first-cohort repertoires. Study findings and constraints: The classifier reportedly diagnosed cytomegalovirus status with high specificity and sensitivity.

The gene calls are TRBV11-2 and TRBJ2-5, with 12 positions matching TRBD2. The receptor's source is a man between 18 and 29 years old in good health and CMV-seropositive. The sequenced sample was PBMCs. The CDR3 DNA reads TGTGCCAGCAGCCACGCCAGGACTAGCGGGATATGGCCCCAGTACTTC. It encodes CASSHARTSGIWPQYF.